A single TCR beta chain is shown here with its context. Its cognate antigen is unknown. The entry originates in a study of OX40 agonist ivuxolimab in advanced cancers. On the study more broadly: The patients received ivuxolimab by intravenous route every 2 weeks at 0.01 to 10 mg/kg. The group had a mean age of approximately 60 years, ranged from about 20 to 90, and was around 82% male.

Measured with immunoSEQ multiplex PCR; TCRdb has only the in-frame clones, and not every one. This table has some 49,000 clones, around 85% appearing once. The CDR3 sequence is 12 residues long. V was shortened by 6 bases and J by 4 bases, with 8 bases between the two germline ends. The germline V gene encodes CDR1 WSHSY and CDR2 SAAADI. Study-level findings and limits: More expanded clones were found, on average, in CD8+ than in CD4+ T cells. Determination of antigen specificity was not performed for the expanded peripheral T cells.

This clonotype was sampled from an adult with an advanced solid tumor such as melanoma, head and neck, liver or kidney cancer. This material consisted of CD4+ or CD8+ T cells sorted from blood, taken in a trial of the OX40 agonist ivuxolimab. The chain links TRBV10-2 to TRBJ2-3, with D possibly TRBD2 on 5 matching bases. The CDR3 DNA sequence: TGCGCCAGCAGCGAGGGCTCAGATACGCAGTATTTT. Protein: CASSEGSDTQYF.